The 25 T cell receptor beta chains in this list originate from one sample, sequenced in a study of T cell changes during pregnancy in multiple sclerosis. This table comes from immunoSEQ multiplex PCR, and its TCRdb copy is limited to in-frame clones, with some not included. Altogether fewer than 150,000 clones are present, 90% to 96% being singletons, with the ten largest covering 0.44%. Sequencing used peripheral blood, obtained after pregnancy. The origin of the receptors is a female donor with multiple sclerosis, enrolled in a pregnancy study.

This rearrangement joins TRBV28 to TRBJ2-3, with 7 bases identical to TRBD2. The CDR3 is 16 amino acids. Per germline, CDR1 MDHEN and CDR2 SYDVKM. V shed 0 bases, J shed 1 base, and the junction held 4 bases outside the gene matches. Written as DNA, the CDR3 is TGTGCCAGCAGTTTATGGAGCGGGGTAGGCACAGATACGCAGTATTTT. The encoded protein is CASSLWSGVGTDTQYF.

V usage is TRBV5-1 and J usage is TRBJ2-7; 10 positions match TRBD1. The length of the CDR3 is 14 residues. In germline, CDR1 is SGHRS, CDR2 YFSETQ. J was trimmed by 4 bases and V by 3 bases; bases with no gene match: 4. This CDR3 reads CASSSGTGVYEQYF. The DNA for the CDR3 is TGCGCCAGCAGCTCCGGGACAGGGGTTTACGAGCAGTACTTC.

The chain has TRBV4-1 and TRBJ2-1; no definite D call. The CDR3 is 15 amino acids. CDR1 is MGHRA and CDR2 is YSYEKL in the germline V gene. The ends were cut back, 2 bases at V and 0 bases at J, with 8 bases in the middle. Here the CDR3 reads CASSQQQSSYNEQFF. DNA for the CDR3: TGCGCCAGCAGCCAACAACAGAGCTCCTACAATGAGCAGTTCTTC.

CDR3 bases: TGTGCCAGCAGTTCAGGGGGGCCCCAAGAGACCCAGTACTTC. It is translated as CASSSGGPQETQYF. This chain connects TRBV28 to TRBJ2-5; the D gene is possibly TRBD1 (7 bases). In germline, CDR1 is MDHEN, CDR2 SYDVKM. The V gene lost 4 bases and the J gene lost 1 base, with 10 bases spanning the gap. The CDR3 runs 14 residues.

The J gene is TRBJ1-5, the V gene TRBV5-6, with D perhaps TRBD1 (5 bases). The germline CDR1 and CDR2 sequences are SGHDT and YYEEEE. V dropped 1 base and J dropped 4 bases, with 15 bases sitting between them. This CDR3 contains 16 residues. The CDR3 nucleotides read TGTGCCAGCAGCTTGTTAGGCGGGGGGTTAAATCAGCCCCAGCATTTT. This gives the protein CASSLLGGGLNQPQHF. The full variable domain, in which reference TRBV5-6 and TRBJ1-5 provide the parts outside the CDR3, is DAGVTQSPTHLIKTRGQQVTLRCSPKSGHDTVSWYQQALGQGPQFIFQYYEEEERQRGNFPDRFSGHQFPNYSSELNVNALLLGDSALYLCASSLLGGGLNQPQHFGDGTRLSIL.

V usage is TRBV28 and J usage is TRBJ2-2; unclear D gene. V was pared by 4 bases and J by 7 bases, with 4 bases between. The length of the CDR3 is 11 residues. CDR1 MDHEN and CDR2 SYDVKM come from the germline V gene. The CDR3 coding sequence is TGTGCCAGCAGTTCAGACGGGGAGCTGTTTTTT. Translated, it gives CASSSDGELFF.

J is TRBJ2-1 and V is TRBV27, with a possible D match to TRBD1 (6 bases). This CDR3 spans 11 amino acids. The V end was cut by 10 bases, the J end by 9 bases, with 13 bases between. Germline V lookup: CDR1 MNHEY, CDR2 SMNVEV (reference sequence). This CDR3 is CATEQGSEQFF. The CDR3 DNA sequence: TGTGCCACAGAACAGGGTAGTGAGCAGTTCTTC.

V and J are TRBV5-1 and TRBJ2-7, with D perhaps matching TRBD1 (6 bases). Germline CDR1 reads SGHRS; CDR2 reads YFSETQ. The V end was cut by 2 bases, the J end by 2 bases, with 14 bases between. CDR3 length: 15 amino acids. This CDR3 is CASSFEAGATYEQYF. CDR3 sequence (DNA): TGCGCCAGCAGCTTTGAGGCAGGGGCAACCTACGAGCAGTACTTC.

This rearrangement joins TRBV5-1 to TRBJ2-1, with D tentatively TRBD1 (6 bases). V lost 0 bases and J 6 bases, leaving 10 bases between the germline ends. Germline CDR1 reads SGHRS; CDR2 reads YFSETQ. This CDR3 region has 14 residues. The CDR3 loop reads CASSLDRVVNEQFF. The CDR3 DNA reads TGCGCCAGCAGCTTGGACAGGGTCGTCAATGAGCAGTTCTTC. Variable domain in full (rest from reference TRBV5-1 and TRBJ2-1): KAGVTQTPRYLIKTRGQQVTLSCSPISGHRSVSWYQQTPGQGLQFLFEYFSETQRNKGNFPGRFSGRQFSNSRSEMNVSTLELGDSALYLCASSLDRVVNEQFFGPGTRLTVL.

The CDR3 DNA reads TGTGCCAGCAGTTCCGGGACTTACGAGCAGTACTTC. The encoded protein is CASSSGTYEQYF. The chain couples TRBV28 to TRBJ2-7; D perhaps matches TRBD2 (6 bases). Germline lookup yields CDR1 MDHEN and CDR2 SYDVKM. This CDR3 spans 12 amino acids. With 4 bases removed from V and 4 bases from J, the gap between germline ends came to 8 bases. Combining the CDR3 with reference TRBV28 and TRBJ2-7 gives the whole variable domain DVKVTQSSRYLVKRTGEKVFLECVQDMDHENMFWYRQDPGLGLRLIYFSYDVKMKEKGDIPEGYSVSREKKERFSLILESASTNQTSMYLCASSSGTYEQYFGPGTRLTVT.

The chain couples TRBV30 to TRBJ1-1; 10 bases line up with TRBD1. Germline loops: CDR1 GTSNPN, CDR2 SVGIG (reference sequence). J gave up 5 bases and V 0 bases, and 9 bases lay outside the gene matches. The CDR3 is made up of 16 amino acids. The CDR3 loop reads CAWSVPGDRGGTEAFF. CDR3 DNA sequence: TGTGCCTGGAGTGTACCCGGGGACAGGGGAGGGACTGAAGCTTTCTTT.

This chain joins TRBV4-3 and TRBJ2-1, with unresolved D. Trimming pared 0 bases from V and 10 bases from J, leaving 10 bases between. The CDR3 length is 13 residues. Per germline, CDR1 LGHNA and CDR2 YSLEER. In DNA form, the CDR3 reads TGCGCCAGCAGCCAAGATTTATCTCCGGAGCAGTTCTTC. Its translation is CASSQDLSPEQFF.

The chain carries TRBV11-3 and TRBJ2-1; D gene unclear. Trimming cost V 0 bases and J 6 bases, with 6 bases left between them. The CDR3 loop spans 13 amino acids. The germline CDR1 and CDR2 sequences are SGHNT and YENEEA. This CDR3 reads CASSLDSVNEQFF. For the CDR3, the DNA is TGTGCCAGCAGCTTAGACTCGGTCAATGAGCAGTTCTTC.

CDR3 nucleotide sequence: TGTGCCAGCAGCCAAGCGCTTTCCCAACCCCGGGACAGGGTTTTCCATGAGCAGTTCTTC. This encodes CASSQALSQPRDRVFHEQFF. This chain joins TRBV4-2 and TRBJ2-1; 9 bases are shared with TRBD1. In germline, CDR1 is LGHNA, CDR2 YNFKEQ. J gave up 8 bases and V 1 base, and 21 bases lay outside the gene matches. This CDR3 is built from 20 residues.

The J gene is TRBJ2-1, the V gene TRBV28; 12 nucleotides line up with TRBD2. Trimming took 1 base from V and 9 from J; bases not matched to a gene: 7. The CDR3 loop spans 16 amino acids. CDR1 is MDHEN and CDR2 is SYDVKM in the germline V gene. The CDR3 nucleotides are TGTGCCAGCAGTTTATCTAGCGGGAGGGCCTCTGGTGAGCAGTTCTTC. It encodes CASSLSSGRASGEQFF.

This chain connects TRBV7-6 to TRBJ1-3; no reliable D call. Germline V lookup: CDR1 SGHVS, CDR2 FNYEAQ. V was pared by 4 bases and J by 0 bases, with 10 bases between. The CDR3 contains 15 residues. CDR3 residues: CASSSGRSSGNTIYF. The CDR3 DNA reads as TGTGCCAGCAGCTCCGGGAGGTCCTCTGGAAACACCATATATTTT.

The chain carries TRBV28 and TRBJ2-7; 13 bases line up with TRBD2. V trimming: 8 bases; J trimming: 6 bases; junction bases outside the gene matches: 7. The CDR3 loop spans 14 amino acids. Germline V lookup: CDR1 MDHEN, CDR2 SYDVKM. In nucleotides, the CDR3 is TGTGCCAGCGGGACCGGGACTAGCGGGATCGAGCAGTACTTC. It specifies CASGTGTSGIEQYF.

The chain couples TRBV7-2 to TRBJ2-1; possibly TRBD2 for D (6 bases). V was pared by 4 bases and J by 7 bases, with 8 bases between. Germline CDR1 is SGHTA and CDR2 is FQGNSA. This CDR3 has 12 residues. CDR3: CASSSSGNEQFF. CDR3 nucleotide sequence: TGTGCCAGCAGCTCCAGCGGGAATGAGCAGTTCTTC.

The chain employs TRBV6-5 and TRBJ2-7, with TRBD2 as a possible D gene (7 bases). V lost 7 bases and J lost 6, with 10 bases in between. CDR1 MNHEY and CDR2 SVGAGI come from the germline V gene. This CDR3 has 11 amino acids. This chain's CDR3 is CASMGGREQYF. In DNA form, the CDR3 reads TGTGCCAGCATGGGGGGGCGCGAGCAGTACTTC.

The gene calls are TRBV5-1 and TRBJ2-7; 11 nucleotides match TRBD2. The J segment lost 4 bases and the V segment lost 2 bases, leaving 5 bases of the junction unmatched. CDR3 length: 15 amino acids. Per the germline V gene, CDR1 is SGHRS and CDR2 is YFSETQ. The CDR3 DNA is TGCGCCAGCAGCTTACTAGCGGGAGTTAATTACGAGCAGTACTTC. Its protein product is CASSLLAGVNYEQYF.

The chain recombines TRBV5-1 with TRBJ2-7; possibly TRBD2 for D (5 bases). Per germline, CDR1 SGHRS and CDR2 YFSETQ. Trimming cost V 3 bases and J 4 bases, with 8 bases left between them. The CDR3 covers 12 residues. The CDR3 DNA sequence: TGCGCCAGCAGCTCCGGGGAATACGAGCAGTACTTC. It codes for CASSSGEYEQYF.

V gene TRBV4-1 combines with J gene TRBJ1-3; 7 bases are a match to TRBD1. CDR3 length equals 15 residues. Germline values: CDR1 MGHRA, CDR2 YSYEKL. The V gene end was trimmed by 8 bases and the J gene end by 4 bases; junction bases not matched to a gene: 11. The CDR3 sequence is CASGGNRGGGNTIYF. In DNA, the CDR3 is TGCGCCAGCGGGGGTAACAGGGGAGGAGGAAACACCATATATTTT.

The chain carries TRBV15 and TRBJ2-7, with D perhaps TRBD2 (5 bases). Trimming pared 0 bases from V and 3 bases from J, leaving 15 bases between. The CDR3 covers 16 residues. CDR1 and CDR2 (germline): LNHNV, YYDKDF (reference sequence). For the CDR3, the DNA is TGTGCCACCAGCAGAGACAGGACTCAAGACCGCTACGAGCAGTACTTC. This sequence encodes CATSRDRTQDRYEQYF.

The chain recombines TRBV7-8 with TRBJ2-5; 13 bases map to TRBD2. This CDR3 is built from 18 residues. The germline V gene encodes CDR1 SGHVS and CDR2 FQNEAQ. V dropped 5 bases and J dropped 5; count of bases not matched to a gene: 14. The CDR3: CASSPGQLAGGPRETQYF. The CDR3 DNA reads TGTGCCAGCAGCCCTGGGCAACTAGCGGGAGGGCCGAGGGAGACCCAGTACTTC.

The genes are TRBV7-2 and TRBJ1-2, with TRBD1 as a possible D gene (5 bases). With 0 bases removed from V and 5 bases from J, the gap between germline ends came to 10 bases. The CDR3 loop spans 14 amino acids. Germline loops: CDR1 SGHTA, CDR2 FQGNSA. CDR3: CASSLAGGEYGYTF. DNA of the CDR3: TGTGCCAGCAGCTTAGCGGGGGGTGAATATGGCTACACCTTC.